This TCR beta chain stems from a study of regulatory T cells in long-lasting Graves disease. This clonotype has ten or more counts. Antigen unknown. Whole-study results and caveats: Segments TRBV28, TRBJ1-2 and TRBJ2-5 showed preferential usage in persistent disease. Few sampled subjects may have lowered accuracy.

TCR beta libraries were built with iRepertoire HTBI primers and Arm-PCR of CDR3 regions. Via MiXCR, TCRdb re-called the multiplex PCR reads, giving one row per CDR3 protein. The table has roughly 500,000 distinct CDR3 sequences, more than 10% seen once. Unmatched junction bases numbered 0, after V lost 1 base and J lost 2 bases. The germline CDR1 and CDR2 sequences are DFQATT and SNEGSKA (reference sequence). CDR3 length equals 14 residues. Documented time point: newly diagnosed GD, antithyroid drugs for less than 3 months. From PBMCs, RNA was extracted and then used to make the TCR library. Another study also made use of these data, one on T cells in Graves' hyperthyroidism and ophthalmopathy. From that second work: Participants, patients aged 18 to 65, had newly diagnosed hyperthyroidism with a duration under 2 months. Primed by the HTBI set, a first-round RT-PCR was run on the TCR CDR3.

The V and J genes are TRBV20-1 and TRBJ2-2; 8 positions agree with TRBD2. Specimen: peripheral blood mononuclear cells (PBMCs), collected at new diagnosis, from a patient treated with antithyroid drugs. The origin of this receptor is a woman aged 25 to 45 with Graves disease. The CDR3 coding sequence is TGCAGTGCTAGAGGGACTAGCAACACCGGGGAGCTGTTTTTT. Amino acid sequence: CSARGTSNTGELFF.